This TCR beta chain emerged from a study of blood T cell repertoires in COVID-19. Study in general: Acute and convalescent COVID-19 specimens originated in the United States, Italy and Spain. Sources were T cells, B-cell-depleted T cells, or PBMCs; the material itself was cDNA or gDNA.

As originally analysed: Reference gene primers were amplified, and this amplification served to estimate nucleated cell counts. Here immunoSEQ multiplex PCR was the method, and the copy in TCRdb shows in-frame clones only, minus some. The DNA gave D and trimming, while V, J and clone size come from that table. The sample includes 150,000 to 200,000 clones, 85% to 90% seen only once; the top ten take about 0.58%. This CDR3 has 17 residues. Per the germline V gene, CDR1 is MNHNS and CDR2 is SASEGT. Between the trimmed V and J ends, which lost 4 bases and 4 bases, there was a span of 22 bases. The sequence derives from a man in his fifties with acute or convalescent COVID-19. The chain carries TRBV6-1 and TRBJ2-5; weak D call: TRBD1 (5 bases). Sequences were obtained from peripheral blood. The CDR3 DNA sequence: TGTGCCAGCAGTGGCCCAGTAGACGGCAGGGCTGGAGAGACCCAGTACTTC. Its protein product is CASSGPVDGRAGETQYF.